This T cell receptor (beta chain) was sequenced for a study of blood T cell repertoires in COVID-19 (TCRdb year 2020). Regarding the complete study: Samples covering the acute and convalescent phases of COVID-19 were provided by collaborators in the United States, Italy and Spain. The samples were drawn from two sources: the first 160 participants of the ongoing ImmuneRACE study, and 950 to 1,500 subjects contributed by 6 global collaborators. The dataset comprised deeply sampled blood TCRbeta repertoires from subjects exposed to, actively infected with, or recovered from COVID-19. Where available, HLA class I and class II types were obtained from metadata supplied by the sample provider rather than from assay-based typing. The prospective study material was composed of cDNA or gDNA derived from T cells, B-cell-depleted T cells, or PBMCs. The repertoires were released in a freely available public database meant as a resource for research on the immune response to SARS-CoV-2. A de-identified subject ID, COVID-19 status, age in years and sex were almost always included in the sample metadata.

Each collaborating institution followed its own protocols to collect whole blood in K2EDTA tubes. For TCRbeta analysis, collaborators shipped samples as frozen whole blood, isolated PBMCs, or DNA extracted from either of those sample types. CDR1 and CDR2, looked up from the germline V gene, are SGHAT and FQNNGV. V is shortened by 5 bases, J by 4 bases, and the region joining them spans 21 bases. The CDR3 sequence holds 16 residues, the cysteine and phenylalanine included. Only the CDR3 region is kept as DNA, spanning 48 bases read in frame from base 1. The immunoSEQ Assay, a bias-controlled multiplex PCR, was used to amplify TCRbeta CDR3 regions from genomic DNA. Concerning the study's data processing: The number of nucleated cells in each sample was estimated by amplification of reference gene primers within the assay. To quantify the absolute abundance of each unique TCRbeta CDR3 rearrangement, sequence reads were collapsed and filtered. Productive Simpson clonality was computed per sample as the square root of Simpson's diversity index over productive rearrangements. TCRdb limited this immuneACCESS table to in-frame rearrangements with V and J called. A share of clones is missing; checked studies link under half to unresolved V genes, and the rest is unexplained. The V and J calls and the clone size are those of that table, but D and trimming were determined from the DNA. Across this sample there are 200,000 to 250,000 clones, with 65% to 90% seen only once. The biggest ten clones account for roughly 4.9% of the sample.

Details on this clone: No antigen is known for it. No base quality information exists; no much larger clone differs at one position.

The full study reports these points: The amount of clinical and demographic metadata varied by source and participant and was provided uncurated.

In this chain, TRBV11-2 is recombined with TRBJ2-7, with TRBD2 tentatively as D gene (7 bases match). The TCR comes from a woman of 80 years or more with active or convalescent COVID-19. What was sequenced was peripheral blood. CDR3 protein: CASSPMLGGGAYEQYF. The DNA sequence is as follows: TGTGCCAGCAGCCCCATGTTGGGGGGGGGCGCGTACGAGCAGTACTTC.